The rows below give T cell receptor beta chains drawn from one sample of a study of blood T cell repertoires in COVID-19. The assay was immunoSEQ multiplex PCR, and TCRdb's table has in-frame clones only and misses some. The repertoire holds tens of thousands of clones, approximately 83% seen once, with around 3.8% in the top ten. Sequencing input: peripheral blood. The receptors derive from a woman over 75 with acute or convalescent COVID-19. CDR3s include the opening cysteine and the closing phenylalanine or tryptophan. D genes are given only for firm matches. For some rows the clone size is stated as once, few or many, or as a class when expanded; others skip it.

D gene: -; clone size: -; J gene: TRBJ2-2; V gene: TRBV7-2; CDR3 DNA: TGTGCCAGCAGCGCTTCCAGGGGCGGGGAGCTGTTTTTT; CDR3 protein: CASSASRGGELFF
D gene: TRBD2; clone size: -; J gene: TRBJ2-1; V gene: TRBV3-1/TRBV3-2; CDR3 DNA: TGTGCCAGCAGCCGAATTATGACTAGCGGGGGACAATACAATGAGCAGTTCTTC; CDR3 protein: CASSRIMTSGGQYNEQFF
D gene: TRBD2; clone size: once; J gene: TRBJ2-1; V gene: TRBV5-1; CDR3 DNA: TGCGCCAGCAGTCGGGCTAGCGGGGGAATGGATGAGCAGTTCTTC; CDR3 protein: CASSRASGGMDEQFF
D gene: -; clone size: -; J gene: TRBJ2-5; V gene: TRBV9; CDR3 DNA: TGTGCCAGCAGCGCCAGCTCGGGAGAGACCCAGTACTTC; CDR3 protein: CASSASSGETQYF
D gene: TRBD1; clone size: -; J gene: TRBJ1-1; V gene: TRBV6-5; CDR3 DNA: TGTGCCAGCAGTTTCCACAGGGGGCAGGGCACTGAAGCTTTCTTT; CDR3 protein: CASSFHRGQGTEAFF
D gene: -; clone size: -; J gene: TRBJ1-5; V gene: TRBV19; CDR3 DNA: TGTGCCAGTAGTGTAGACATCTCCTTAGGGGCCCAGCATTTT; CDR3 protein: CASSVDISLGAQHF
D gene: -; clone size: once; J gene: TRBJ2-5; V gene: TRBV30; CDR3 DNA: TGTGCCTGGAGGGTCCCTAGCCCCCAAGAGACCCAGTACTTC; CDR3 protein: CAWRVPSPQETQYF
D gene: -; clone size: -; J gene: TRBJ1-6; V gene: TRBV5-6; CDR3 DNA: TGTGCCAGCAGCCGCGTACAGGGTGGTTCACCCCTCCACTTT; CDR3 protein: CASSRVQGGSPLHF
D gene: -; clone size: -; J gene: TRBJ2-5; V gene: TRBV7-2; CDR3 DNA: TGTGCCAGCAGCCCTCAGAGCGTCCAAGAGACCCAGTACTTC; CDR3 protein: CASSPQSVQETQYF
D gene: TRBD1; clone size: -; J gene: TRBJ1-6; V gene: TRBV30; CDR3 DNA: TGTGCCTGGAGTCAGGGGGCGAGCTCCTATAATTCACCCCTCCACTTT; CDR3 protein: CAWSQGASSYNSPLHF
D gene: -; clone size: -; J gene: TRBJ2-3; V gene: TRBV27; CDR3 DNA: TGTGCCAGCTCCCAGGGGCATACGCAGTATTTT; CDR3 protein: CASSQGHTQYF
D gene: -; clone size: -; J gene: TRBJ2-7; V gene: TRBV13; CDR3 DNA: TGTGCCAGCAGCCCTGACGAGGCCTACGAGCAGTACTTC; CDR3 protein: CASSPDEAYEQYF
D gene: TRBD1; clone size: -; J gene: TRBJ1-6; V gene: TRBV5-1; CDR3 DNA: TGCGCCAGCAGCCCCGGACAGGGGGTGCCTAATTCACCCCTCCACTTT; CDR3 protein: CASSPGQGVPNSPLHF
D gene: -; clone size: -; J gene: TRBJ1-5; V gene: TRBV3-1/TRBV3-2; CDR3 DNA: TGTGCCAGCAGCCAAGATAACAGGCTTAATCAGCCCCAGCATTTT; CDR3 protein: CASSQDNRLNQPQHF
D gene: TRBD1; clone size: -; J gene: TRBJ1-2; V gene: TRBV27; CDR3 DNA: TGTGCCAGCAGTTTGGAAGGGGGCCTCTATGGCTACACCTTC; CDR3 protein: CASSLEGGLYGYTF
D gene: -; clone size: -; J gene: TRBJ2-1; V gene: TRBV10-1; CDR3 DNA: TGCGCCAGCAGTGAGCCAGGGGGGACTAGTCCCTTTGAGCAGTTCTTC; CDR3 protein: CASSEPGGTSPFEQFF
D gene: -; clone size: -; J gene: TRBJ2-3; V gene: TRBV5-4; CDR3 DNA: TGTGCCAGCAGCGGGTGGGCTAGCACAGATACGCAGTATTTT; CDR3 protein: CASSGWASTDTQYF